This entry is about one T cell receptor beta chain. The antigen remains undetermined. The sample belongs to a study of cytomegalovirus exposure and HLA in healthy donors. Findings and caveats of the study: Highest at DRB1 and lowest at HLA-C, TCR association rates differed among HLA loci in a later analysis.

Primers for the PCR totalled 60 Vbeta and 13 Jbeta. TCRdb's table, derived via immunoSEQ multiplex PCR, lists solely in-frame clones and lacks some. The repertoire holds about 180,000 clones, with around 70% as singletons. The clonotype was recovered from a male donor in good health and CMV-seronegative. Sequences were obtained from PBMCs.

The CDR3 DNA reads as TGCGCCAGCAGCCAAGCCGGAGCAGGGAAGGATGGCTACACCTTC. Encoded protein: CASSQAGAGKDGYTF. The V and J genes are TRBV4-1 and TRBJ1-2; possibly TRBD1 for D (5 bases). The CDR3 totals 15 residues. V shed 1 base and J shed 6 bases, with 15 bases lying between them. CDR1 MGHRA and CDR2 YSYEKL come from the germline V gene.